What follows are 26 T cell receptor beta chains derived from one specimen sequenced in a study of identical twins. Via MiXCR, TCRdb re-called the 5' RACE reads, giving one row per CDR3 protein. The sample carries a few hundred thousand distinct CDR3 sequences, roughly 13% recorded once. These same records also appear under a second study, on yellow fever vaccine responses in identical twins.

The sample comprised CD4+ T cells sorted from blood. Receptors were obtained from a woman aged 18-29 years in good health.

This clonotype was observed a few times. The genes are TRBV7-8 and TRBJ1-1; 12 positions match TRBD1. Germline trimming cut 6 bases from V and 12 bases from J; bases unmatched to any gene: 11. The CDR3 totals 14 residues. CDR1 SGHVS and CDR2 FQNEAQ come from the germline V gene. The CDR3 loop reads CASRPTGTGGVTFF. CDR3 nucleotides: TGTGCCAGCAGGCCCACCGGGACAGGGGGCGTCACTTTCTTT.

The V and J genes are TRBV10-1 and TRBJ2-1; TRBD2 matches at 11 bases. The CDR3 consists of 16 residues. Germline V CDR1 and CDR2: WNHNN, SYGVQD (reference sequence). V lost 4 bases and J lost 1; bases outside the gene matches: 3. In DNA form, the CDR3 reads TGCGCCAGCAGTGCCCTAGCGGGAGGTTCCTACAATGAGCAGTTCTTC. Protein: CASSALAGGSYNEQFF.

The chain joins TRBV5-1 to TRBJ2-2, with a possible D match to TRBD2 (5 bases). The CDR3 has 15 residues. CDR1 is SGHRS and CDR2 is YFSETQ in the germline V gene. V was pared by 4 bases and J by 2 bases, with 12 bases between. CDR3 loop: CASSKTTTNTGELFF. The DNA for the CDR3 is TGCGCCAGCAGCAAAACGACTACAAACACCGGGGAGCTGTTTTTT.

The genes are TRBV27 and TRBJ2-2; TRBD1 aligns across 7 bases. Trimming removed 5 bases from V and 0 bases from J; junction bases left unmatched: 3. The germline V gene has CDR1 MNHEY and CDR2 SMNVEV (reference sequence). The CDR3 loop spans 15 amino acids. In DNA, the CDR3 is TGTGCCAGCAGTAAGACAGGGCCGAACACCGGGGAGCTGTTTTTT. As protein: CASSKTGPNTGELFF.

The chain uses TRBV20-1 and TRBJ2-7, with D uncertain. V was trimmed by 2 bases and J by 0 bases, leaving 11 bases between them. The CDR3 spans 14 residues. Germline V gene data show CDR1 as DFQATT and CDR2 as SNEGSKA (reference sequence). In DNA, the CDR3 is TGCAGTGCTAGATACTGGCAGAGCTCCTACGAGCAGTACTTC. Amino acid sequence: CSARYWQSSYEQYF.

This clonotype was seen ten or more times. The chain has TRBV29-1 and TRBJ1-1; D is unclear. This CDR3 contains 12 residues. Germline-derived CDR1 and CDR2 are SQVTM and ANQGSEA. Trimming took off 4 bases at V and 1 base at J, with 7 bases between the two ends. This CDR3 is CSVVSGNTEAFF. In DNA form, the CDR3 reads TGCAGCGTTGTGTCTGGGAACACTGAAGCTTTCTTT. Full variable domain (outside the CDR3, taken from reference TRBV29-1 and TRBJ1-1): SAVISQKPSRDICQRGTSLTIQCQVDSQVTMMFWYRQQPGQSLTLIATANQGSEATYESGFVIDKFPISRPNLTFSTLTVSNMSPEDSSIYLCSVVSGNTEAFFGQGTRLTVV.

This clonotype was detected only a few times. This chain uses TRBV2 with TRBJ2-1, with 10 nucleotides matching TRBD1. Germline trimming cut 4 bases from V and 5 bases from J; bases unmatched to any gene: 5. The CDR3 has 15 amino acids. Germline loops: CDR1 SNHLY, CDR2 FYNNEI. The CDR3 bases are TGTGCCAGCAGTGCCCGGACAGGGGGACACAATGAGCAGTTCTTC. Translating gives CASSARTGGHNEQFF.

A few counts support this clonotype. The V call is TRBV28, the J call TRBJ2-3; 7 bases agree with TRBD1. There are 15 residues in the CDR3. Germline CDR1 is MDHEN and CDR2 is SYDVKM. Unmatched junction bases numbered 5, after V lost 3 bases and J lost 2 bases. The CDR3 region is CASSLTGWDTDTQYF. The CDR3 nucleotides read TGTGCCAGCAGTTTGACAGGGTGGGACACAGATACGCAGTATTTT.

This clonotype was found a few times. The V call is TRBV6-2 or TRBV6-3, the J call TRBJ2-7; 9 bases are a match to TRBD2. The CDR3 runs to 16 residues. The germline CDR1 and CDR2 sequences are MNHEY and SVGEGT. V gave up 3 bases and J gave up 0 bases; unmatched junction bases: 6. Here the CDR3 reads CASSYTSGRSSYEQYF. CDR3 nucleotides: TGTGCCAGCAGTTATACTAGCGGGCGGAGCTCCTACGAGCAGTACTTC.

This chain links TRBV9 with TRBJ2-3; 8 positions match TRBD1. The CDR3 runs 17 residues. In germline, CDR1 is SGDLS, CDR2 YYNGEE. V dropped 1 base and J dropped 2; count of bases not matched to a gene: 9. CDR3: CASSVSGGGGTTDTQYF. CDR3 DNA: TGTGCCAGCAGCGTATCAGGGGGCGGAGGTACCACAGATACGCAGTATTTT.

This clonotype turned up a few times. The CDR3 DNA sequence: TGTGCCAGCAGTGACCGCGGGACTAGCGGGAGCCACACAGATACGCAGTATTTT. Protein: CASSDRGTSGSHTDTQYF. The rearrangement links TRBV25-1 to TRBJ2-3; 14 nucleotides align to TRBD2. V was pared by 3 bases and J by 2 bases, with 7 bases of the junction left unmatched. Germline V lookup: CDR1 MGHDK, CDR2 SYGVNS. The CDR3 runs 18 residues.

The rearrangement joins TRBV6-2 or TRBV6-3 to TRBJ2-1; 10 bases are a match to TRBD2. Germline-derived CDR1 and CDR2 are MNHEY and SVGEGT. V gave up 6 bases and J gave up 9 bases; unmatched junction bases: 5. This CDR3 spans 13 amino acids. The CDR3 sequence: CASRELAGFEQFF. The CDR3 DNA reads TGTGCCAGCAGGGAACTAGCGGGATTTGAGCAGTTCTTC.

The sample holds a few counts of this clonotype. V gene TRBV12-3 or TRBV12-4 combines with J gene TRBJ2-3, with D maybe TRBD1 (6 bases). The CDR3 contains 18 residues. Trimming stripped 3 bases from V and 2 bases from J, with 21 bases between. This CDR3 reads CASSFSIPDRPFTDTQYF. CDR3 DNA: TGTGCCAGCAGTTTTAGCATCCCCGACAGGCCATTCACAGATACGCAGTATTTT.

This clonotype came up many times. The V call is TRBV3-1, the J call TRBJ1-1; D is undetermined. The CDR3 spans 12 residues. V lost 1 base, J lost 3 bases, and 3 bases lay in between. Per the germline V gene, CDR1 is LGHDT and CDR2 is YNNKEL (reference sequence). The CDR3 nucleotides are TGTGCCAGCAGCCAAGTGGACACTGAAGCTTTCTTT. Protein: CASSQVDTEAFF.

This clonotype was seen many times. The gene calls are TRBV6-2 or TRBV6-3 and TRBJ2-1, with 11 bases identical to TRBD1. J was trimmed by 2 bases and V by 6 bases; bases with no gene match: 0. Per germline, CDR1 MNHEY and CDR2 SVGEGT. This CDR3 has 14 residues. CDR3 nucleotide sequence: TGTGCCAGCAGGGGACAGGGGGCCTACAATGAGCAGTTCTTC. Amino acid sequence: CASRGQGAYNEQFF.

J is TRBJ2-5 and V is TRBV12-3 or TRBV12-4; 7 bases are shared with TRBD2. CDR3 length: 15 amino acids. Trimming cost V 1 base and J 7 bases; bases outside gene matches: 9. The CDR3 loop reads CASSLGGGPSGTQYF. Here the CDR3 DNA reads TGTGCCAGCAGTTTAGGGGGGGGTCCCTCGGGGACCCAGTACTTC.

The table lists this clonotype with many counts. The chain is built from TRBV7-9 and TRBJ2-7, with a tentative D call TRBD1 (7 bases). Per the germline V gene, CDR1 is SEHNR and CDR2 is FQNEAQ (reference sequence). The CDR3 runs to 15 residues. Trimming stripped 6 bases from V and 0 bases from J, with 15 bases between. The DNA for the CDR3 is TGTGCCAGCAGGGCGTGGGGGGACAGCTCCTACGAGCAGTACTTC. Residues: CASRAWGDSSYEQYF.

This chain uses TRBV24-1 with TRBJ2-5, with D possibly being TRBD1 or TRBD2 (6 bases each). V dropped 5 bases and J dropped 5 bases, with 11 bases sitting between them. Germline CDR1 and CDR2: KGHDR and SFDVKD. The CDR3 spans 13 residues. DNA for the CDR3: TGTGCCACCAGTGGTGGGGGGCGTGAGACCCAGTACTTC. Its protein product is CATSGGGRETQYF.

This clonotype was seen just once. This rearrangement joins TRBV6-1 to TRBJ2-7; 9 nucleotides match TRBD1. The CDR3 extends over 17 amino acids. Germline CDR1 and CDR2: MNHNS and SASEGT. Trimming removed 5 bases from V and 2 bases from J; junction bases left unmatched: 13. The CDR3 is CASSPQVFGTGTYEQYF. The CDR3, as DNA: TGTGCCAGCAGTCCCCAGGTGTTCGGGACAGGGACCTACGAGCAGTACTTC.

The table lists this clonotype with a few counts. The rearrangement uses TRBV7-8 and TRBJ2-5; D is possibly TRBD2 (7 bases). V shed 10 bases and J shed 5 bases, with 20 bases lying between them. Looked up from germline, CDR1 is SGHVS and CDR2 is FQNEAQ. The length of the CDR3 is 14 residues. CDR3 bases: TGTGCCACCAGGACCGGGGGGCAGGAGGAGACCCAGTACTTC. Translated, it gives CATRTGGQEETQYF.

This clonotype was observed a handful of times. The chain carries TRBV18 and TRBJ2-1; TRBD2 aligns across 12 bases. Germline V gives CDR1 KGHSH, CDR2 LQKENI. CDR3 length: 16 residues. With V trimmed by 4 bases and J by 1 base, 2 bases remained unmatched. The CDR3 region is CASSLGTSGSYNEQFF. CDR3 nucleotide sequence: TGTGCCAGCTCACTGGGGACTAGCGGGTCCTACAATGAGCAGTTCTTC.

This chain links TRBV18 with TRBJ2-7; D may be TRBD2 (5 bases). The ends were cut back, 2 bases at V and 1 base at J, with 12 bases in the middle. This CDR3 has 15 amino acids. From germline, CDR1 is KGHSH and CDR2 LQKENI. The CDR3 region has the DNA TGTGCCAGCTCACCAAGTTTCGGCGGGTCCTACGAGCAGTACTTC. Amino acid sequence: CASSPSFGGSYEQYF.

This clonotype was found a few times. The gene calls are TRBV9 and TRBJ1-5; the D gene is possibly TRBD1 (6 bases). V lost 5 bases and J 1 base, leaving 10 bases between the germline ends. The CDR3 runs 14 residues. In germline, CDR1 is SGDLS, CDR2 YYNGEE. CDR3 residues: CASRRGMSNQPQHF. The CDR3 DNA follows: TGTGCCAGCAGAAGGGGGATGAGCAATCAGCCCCAGCATTTT.

This clonotype was observed many times. The chain is built from TRBV11-3 and TRBJ2-2, with no clear D. There are 12 residues in the CDR3. Trimming left V 2 bases short and J 3 bases short, with 1 base between. CDR1 is SGHNT, CDR2 YENEEA, per germline. CDR3 nucleotide sequence: TGTGCCAGCAGCTTACACACCGGGGAGCTGTTTTTT. This gives the protein CASSLHTGELFF.

This clonotype was seen many times. CDR3 loop: CASSKLRGAKNIQYF. The CDR3 bases are TGTGCCAGCAGCAAGCTGAGGGGAGCCAAAAACATTCAGTACTTC. This chain links TRBV5-6 with TRBJ2-4; perhaps D is TRBD1 or TRBD2 (5 bases each). V lost 4 bases to trimming and J lost 0 bases, with 11 bases between them. Germline V gene lookup returns CDR1 SGHDT and CDR2 YYEEEE. The CDR3 sequence is 15 residues long. The variable domain in full, completed from reference TRBV5-6 and TRBJ2-4, reads DAGVTQSPTHLIKTRGQQVTLRCSPKSGHDTVSWYQQALGQGPQFIFQYYEEEERQRGNFPDRFSGHQFPNYSSELNVNALLLGDSALYLCASSKLRGAKNIQYFGAGTRLSVL.

Only a few counts were recorded for this clonotype. The chain carries TRBV5-1 and TRBJ2-5; no reliable D call. Germline V gives CDR1 SGHRS, CDR2 YFSETQ. V was shortened by 6 bases and J by 3 bases, with 27 bases between the two germline ends. CDR3 length: 18 residues. The CDR3 sequence is CASKPLLPYSSLEETQYF. The CDR3 DNA sequence: TGCGCCAGCAAACCTTTATTGCCCTATAGCTCCCTTGAAGAGACCCAGTACTTC.